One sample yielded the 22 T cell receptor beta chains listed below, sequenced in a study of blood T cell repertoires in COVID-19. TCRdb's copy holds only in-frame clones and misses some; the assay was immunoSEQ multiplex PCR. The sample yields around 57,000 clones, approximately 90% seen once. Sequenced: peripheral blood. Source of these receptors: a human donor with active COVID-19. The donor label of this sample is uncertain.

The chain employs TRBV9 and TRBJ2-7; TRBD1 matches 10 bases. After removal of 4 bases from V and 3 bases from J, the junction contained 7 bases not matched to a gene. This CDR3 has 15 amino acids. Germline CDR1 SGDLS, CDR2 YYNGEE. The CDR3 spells CASSFSGDRGYEQYF. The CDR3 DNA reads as TGTGCCAGCAGCTTTAGCGGGGACAGGGGCTACGAGCAGTACTTC.

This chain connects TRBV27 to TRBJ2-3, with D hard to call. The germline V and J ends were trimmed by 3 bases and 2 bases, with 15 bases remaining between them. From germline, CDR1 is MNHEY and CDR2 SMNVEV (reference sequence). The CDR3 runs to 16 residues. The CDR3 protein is CASSFLPGTITDTQYF. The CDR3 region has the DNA TGTGCCAGCAGTTTTCTTCCGGGTACGATCACAGATACGCAGTATTTT.

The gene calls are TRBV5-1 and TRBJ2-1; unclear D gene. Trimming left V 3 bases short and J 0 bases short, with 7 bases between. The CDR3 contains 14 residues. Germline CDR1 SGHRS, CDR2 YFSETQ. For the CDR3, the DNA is TGCGCCAGCAGCTCTCAGTCCTCCTACAATGAGCAGTTCTTC. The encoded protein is CASSSQSSYNEQFF.

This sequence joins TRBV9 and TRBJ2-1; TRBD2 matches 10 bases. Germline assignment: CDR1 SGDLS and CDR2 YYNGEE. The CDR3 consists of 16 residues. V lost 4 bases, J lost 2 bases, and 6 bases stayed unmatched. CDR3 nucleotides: TGTGCCAGCAGCTCGTGGACTAGCGGACCCTACAATGAGCAGTTCTTC. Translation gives CASSSWTSGPYNEQFF.

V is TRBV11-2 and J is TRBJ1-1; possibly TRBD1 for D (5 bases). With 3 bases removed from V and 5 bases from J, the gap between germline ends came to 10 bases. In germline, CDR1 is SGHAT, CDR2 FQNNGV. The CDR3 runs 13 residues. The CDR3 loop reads CASSFGARTEAFF. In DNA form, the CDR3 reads TGTGCCAGCAGCTTTGGGGCGAGGACTGAAGCTTTCTTT. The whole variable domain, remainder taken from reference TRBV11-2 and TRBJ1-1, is EAGVAQSPRYKIIEKRQSVAFWCNPISGHATLYWYQQILGQGPKLLIQFQNNGVVDDSQLPKDRFSAERLKGVDSTLKIQPAKLEDSAVYLCASSFGARTEAFFGQGTRLTVV.

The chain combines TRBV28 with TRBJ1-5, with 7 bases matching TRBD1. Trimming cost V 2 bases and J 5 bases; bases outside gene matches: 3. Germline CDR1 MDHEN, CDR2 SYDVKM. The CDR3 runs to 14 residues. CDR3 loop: CASSLRTGDQPQHF. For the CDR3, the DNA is TGTGCCAGCAGTTTAAGGACAGGAGATCAGCCCCAGCATTTT.

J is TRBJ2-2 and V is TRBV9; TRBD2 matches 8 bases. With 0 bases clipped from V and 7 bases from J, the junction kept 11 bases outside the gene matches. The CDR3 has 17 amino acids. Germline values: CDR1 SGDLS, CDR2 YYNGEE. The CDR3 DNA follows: TGTGCCAGCAGCGTAGATATTTCGGCGGGGGGCCGCGGGGAGCTGTTTTTT. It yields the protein CASSVDISAGGRGELFF.

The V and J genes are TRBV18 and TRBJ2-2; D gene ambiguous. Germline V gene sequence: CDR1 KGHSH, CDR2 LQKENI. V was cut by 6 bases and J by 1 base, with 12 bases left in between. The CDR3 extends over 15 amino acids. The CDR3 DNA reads TGTGCCAGCTCCCCAGTTGGCCTGAACACCGGGGAGCTGTTTTTT. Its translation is CASSPVGLNTGELFF.

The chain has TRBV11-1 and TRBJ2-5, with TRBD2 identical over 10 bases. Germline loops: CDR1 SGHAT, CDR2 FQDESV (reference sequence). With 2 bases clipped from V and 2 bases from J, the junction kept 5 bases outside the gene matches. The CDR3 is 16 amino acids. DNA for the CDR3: TGTGCCAGCAGCTTAAGTGGAGCGGGGGGGCAAGAGACCCAGTACTTC. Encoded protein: CASSLSGAGGQETQYF. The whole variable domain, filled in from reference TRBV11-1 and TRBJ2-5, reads EAEVAQSPRYKITEKSQAVAFWCDPISGHATLYWYRQILGQGPELLVQFQDESVVDDSQLPKDRFSAERLKGVDSTLKIQPAELGDSAMYLCASSLSGAGGQETQYFGPGTRLLVL.

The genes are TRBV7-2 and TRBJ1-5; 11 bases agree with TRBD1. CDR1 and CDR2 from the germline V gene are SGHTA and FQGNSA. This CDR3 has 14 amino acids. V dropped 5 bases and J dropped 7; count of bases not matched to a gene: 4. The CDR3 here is CASSSGQGAQPQHF. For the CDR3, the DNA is TGTGCCAGCAGCAGCGGACAGGGGGCGCAGCCCCAGCATTTT.

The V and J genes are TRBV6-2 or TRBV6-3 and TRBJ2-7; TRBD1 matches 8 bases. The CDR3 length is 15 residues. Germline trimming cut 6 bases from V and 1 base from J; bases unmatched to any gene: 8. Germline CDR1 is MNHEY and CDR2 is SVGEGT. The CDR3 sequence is CASSDRDRKSYEQYF. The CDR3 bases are TGTGCCAGCAGCGACCGGGACAGGAAATCCTACGAGCAGTACTTC.

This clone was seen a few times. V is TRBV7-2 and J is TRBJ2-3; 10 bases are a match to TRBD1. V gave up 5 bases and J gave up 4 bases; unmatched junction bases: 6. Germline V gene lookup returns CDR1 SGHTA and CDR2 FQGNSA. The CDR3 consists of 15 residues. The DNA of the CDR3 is TGTGCCAGCAGCCTCCTGACAGGGGGCGCAGATACGCAGTATTTT. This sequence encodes CASSLLTGGADTQYF.

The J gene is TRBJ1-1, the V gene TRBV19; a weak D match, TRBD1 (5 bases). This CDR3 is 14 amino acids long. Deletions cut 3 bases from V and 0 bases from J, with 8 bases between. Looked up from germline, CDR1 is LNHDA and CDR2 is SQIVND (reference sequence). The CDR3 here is CASSMRGLNTEAFF. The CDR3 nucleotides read TGTGCCAGTAGTATGCGGGGGTTGAACACTGAAGCTTTCTTT.

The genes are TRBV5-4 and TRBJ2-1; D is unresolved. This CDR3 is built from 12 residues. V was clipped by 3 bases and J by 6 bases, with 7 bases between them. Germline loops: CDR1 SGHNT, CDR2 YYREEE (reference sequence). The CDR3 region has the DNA TGTGCCAGCAGCTCTACTCTCAATGAGCAGTTCTTC. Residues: CASSSTLNEQFF. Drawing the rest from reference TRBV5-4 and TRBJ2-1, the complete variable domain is ETGVTQSPTHLIKTRGQQVTLRCSSQSGHNTVSWYQQALGQGPQFIFQYYREEENGRGNFPPRFSGLQFPNYSSELNVNALELDDSALYLCASSSTLNEQFFGPGTRLTVL.

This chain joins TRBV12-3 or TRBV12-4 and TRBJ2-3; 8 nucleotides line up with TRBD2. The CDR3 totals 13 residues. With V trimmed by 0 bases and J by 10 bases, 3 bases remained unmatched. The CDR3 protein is CASSLAAGGAQYF. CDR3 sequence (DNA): TGTGCCAGCAGTTTAGCCGCGGGGGGCGCGCAGTATTTT.

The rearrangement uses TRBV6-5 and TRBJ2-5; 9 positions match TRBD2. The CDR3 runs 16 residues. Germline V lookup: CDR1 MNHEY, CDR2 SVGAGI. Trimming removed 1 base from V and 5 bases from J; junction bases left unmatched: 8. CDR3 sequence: CASSYFGGGATETQYF. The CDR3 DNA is TGTGCCAGCAGTTACTTCGGCGGGGGGGCTACGGAGACCCAGTACTTC.

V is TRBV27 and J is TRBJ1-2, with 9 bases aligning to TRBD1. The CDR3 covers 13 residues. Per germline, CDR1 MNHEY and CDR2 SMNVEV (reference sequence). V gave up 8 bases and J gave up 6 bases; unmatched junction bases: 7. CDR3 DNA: TGTGCCAGCCGTCCGGGACAGGGCGATGGCTACACCTTC. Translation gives CASRPGQGDGYTF.

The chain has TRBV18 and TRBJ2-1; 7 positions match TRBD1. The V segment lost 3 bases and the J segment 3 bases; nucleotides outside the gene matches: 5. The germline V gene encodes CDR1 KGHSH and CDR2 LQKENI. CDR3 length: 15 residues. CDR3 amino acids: CASSPTQGVYNEQFF. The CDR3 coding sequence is TGTGCCAGCTCACCGACCCAGGGGGTCTACAATGAGCAGTTCTTC.

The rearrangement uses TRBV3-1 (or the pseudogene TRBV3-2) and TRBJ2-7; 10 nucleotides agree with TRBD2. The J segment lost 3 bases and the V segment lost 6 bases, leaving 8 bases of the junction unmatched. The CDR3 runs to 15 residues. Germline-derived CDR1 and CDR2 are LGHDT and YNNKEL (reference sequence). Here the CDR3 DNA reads TGTGCCAGCAGTCAGGGAGCGGGGGGGCTCTACGAGCAGTACTTC. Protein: CASSQGAGGLYEQYF.

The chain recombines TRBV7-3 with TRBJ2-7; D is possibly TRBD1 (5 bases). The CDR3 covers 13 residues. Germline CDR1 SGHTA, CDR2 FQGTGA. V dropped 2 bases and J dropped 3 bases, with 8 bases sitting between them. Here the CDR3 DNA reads TGTGCCAGCAGCTTAGGCAGGGACTACGAGCAGTACTTC. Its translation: CASSLGRDYEQYF.

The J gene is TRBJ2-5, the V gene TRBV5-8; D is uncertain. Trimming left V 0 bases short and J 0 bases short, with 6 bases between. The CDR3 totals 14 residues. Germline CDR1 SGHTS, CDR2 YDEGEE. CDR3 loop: CASSLAANQETQYF. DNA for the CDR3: TGTGCCAGCAGCTTGGCCGCGAACCAAGAGACCCAGTACTTC.

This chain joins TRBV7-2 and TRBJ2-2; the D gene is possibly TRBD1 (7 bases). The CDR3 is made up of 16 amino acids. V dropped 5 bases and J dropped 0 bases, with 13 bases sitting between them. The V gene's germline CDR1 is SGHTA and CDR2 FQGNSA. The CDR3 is CASSRQGGANTGELFF. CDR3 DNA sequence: TGTGCCAGCAGCCGTCAGGGGGGCGCGAACACCGGGGAGCTGTTTTTT.